A selection of T cell receptor beta chains follows, all from one sample in a study of blood T cell repertoires in COVID-19. Sequenced by immunoSEQ multiplex PCR; TCRdb stores in-frame clones only, minus some. Of almost 50,000 clones listed, more than 65% are singletons. What was sequenced was peripheral blood. Every receptor here comes from a woman in her seventies with acute or convalescent COVID-19. CDR3s include the opening cysteine and the closing phenylalanine or tryptophan. The order of the fields is clone size, D gene, V gene, J gene, CDR3 DNA, CDR3 protein. A D gene is named only where the DNA matches it firmly. Clone size appears in some rows only: once, few, many, or a class for an expanded clone.

clone size: NA; D gene: TRBD2; V gene: TRBV28; J gene: TRBJ2-3; CDR3 DNA: TGTGCCAGCAGCCCTAGCGGGAGTACAGATACGCAGTATTTT; CDR3 protein: CASSPSGSTDTQYF
clone size: once; D gene: TRBD2; V gene: TRBV28; J gene: TRBJ2-7; CDR3 DNA: TGTGCCAGCAGCGATTCTAGCGGGGGACTCCCCTACGAGCAGTACTTC; CDR3 protein: CASSDSSGGLPYEQYF
clone size: few; D gene: NA; V gene: TRBV2; J gene: TRBJ2-7; CDR3 DNA: TGTGCCAGCAGGCTAGCAGGTCTCTCCTACGAGCAGTACTTC; CDR3 protein: CASRLAGLSYEQYF
clone size: NA; D gene: NA; V gene: TRBV29-1; J gene: TRBJ2-3; CDR3 DNA: TGCAGCGTTGGTTTGACTCTGACAGATACGCAGTATTTT; CDR3 protein: CSVGLTLTDTQYF
clone size: NA; D gene: TRBD1; V gene: TRBV9; J gene: TRBJ2-2; CDR3 DNA: TGTGCCAGCAGCGCCAGGGGACAGGGTACCACCGGGGAGCTGTTTTTT; CDR3 protein: CASSARGQGTTGELFF
clone size: NA; D gene: TRBD1; V gene: TRBV9; J gene: TRBJ2-3; CDR3 DNA: TGTGCCAGCAGCGGTGGGACAGGGGGAGATACGCAGTATTTT; CDR3 protein: CASSGGTGGDTQYF
clone size: NA; D gene: NA; V gene: TRBV6-5; J gene: TRBJ2-2; CDR3 DNA: TGTGCCAGCAGTCAACAGTATCGTAGCACCGGGGAGCTGTTTTTT; CDR3 protein: CASSQQYRSTGELFF
clone size: once; D gene: NA; V gene: TRBV2; J gene: TRBJ1-6; CDR3 DNA: TGTGCCAGCAGTGAATTCAGGGTCGGTTCACCCCTCCACTTT; CDR3 protein: CASSEFRVGSPLHF
clone size: once; D gene: NA; V gene: TRBV5-4; J gene: TRBJ2-3; CDR3 DNA: TGTGCCAGCAGCCCGACTAGACAAGATACGCAGTATTTT; CDR3 protein: CASSPTRQDTQYF
clone size: NA; D gene: NA; V gene: TRBV7-2; J gene: TRBJ1-6; CDR3 DNA: TGTGCCAGCAGCTTAGGATCAGGGTCACCCCTCCACTTT; CDR3 protein: CASSLGSGSPLHF
clone size: few; D gene: NA; V gene: TRBV3-1/TRBV3-2; J gene: TRBJ2-1; CDR3 DNA: TGTGCCAGCAGCCAAGGGACAGTTAATGAGCAGTTCTTC; CDR3 protein: CASSQGTVNEQFF
clone size: few; D gene: NA; V gene: TRBV5-4; J gene: TRBJ2-2; CDR3 DNA: TGTGCCAGCAGCCTGAACACCGGGGAGCTGTTTTTT; CDR3 protein: CASSLNTGELFF
clone size: NA; D gene: NA; V gene: TRBV6-2/TRBV6-3; J gene: TRBJ2-5; CDR3 DNA: TGTGCCAGCAGCCCCGGACAGAAGTACCAAGAGACCCAGTACTTC; CDR3 protein: CASSPGQKYQETQYF
clone size: NA; D gene: NA; V gene: TRBV5-1; J gene: TRBJ2-1; CDR3 DNA: TGCGCCAGCAGCTGGGAACCGGGACTTCCTTATGAGCAGTTCTTC; CDR3 protein: CASSWEPGLPYEQFF
clone size: few; D gene: NA; V gene: TRBV5-1; J gene: TRBJ2-3; CDR3 DNA: TGCGCCAGCAGCTTGGGCGATCCCCGCACAGATACGCAGTATTTT; CDR3 protein: CASSLGDPRTDTQYF
clone size: NA; D gene: NA; V gene: TRBV7-2; J gene: TRBJ2-7; CDR3 DNA: TGTGCCAGCAGCACATCAGGAATGAACGAGCAGTACTTC; CDR3 protein: CASSTSGMNEQYF
clone size: NA; D gene: NA; V gene: TRBV19; J gene: TRBJ1-1; CDR3 DNA: TGTGCCAGTAGTAACAGGGCTCTTGAAGCTTTCTTT; CDR3 protein: CASSNRALEAFF
clone size: NA; D gene: NA; V gene: TRBV24-1; J gene: TRBJ2-3; CDR3 DNA: TGTGCCACCGGGGCGGACACAGATACGCAGTATTTT; CDR3 protein: CATGADTDTQYF
clone size: NA; D gene: TRBD2; V gene: TRBV10-1; J gene: TRBJ2-1; CDR3 DNA: TGCGCCAGCCCGGGACTAGCGGGAGGGGGAGGGGTCTACAATGAGCAGTTCTTC; CDR3 protein: CASPGLAGGGGVYNEQFF
clone size: NA; D gene: TRBD2; V gene: TRBV5-1; J gene: TRBJ2-3; CDR3 DNA: TGCGCCAGCAGCCCCCCCCCGGGAGGGCCGACAGATACGCAGTATTTT; CDR3 protein: CASSPPPGGPTDTQYF
clone size: NA; D gene: NA; V gene: TRBV7-3; J gene: TRBJ2-5; CDR3 DNA: TGTGCCAGCAGCTTAACAACAGGGCCGCAAGAGACCCAGTACTTC; CDR3 protein: CASSLTTGPQETQYF
clone size: NA; D gene: NA; V gene: TRBV28; J gene: TRBJ1-4; CDR3 DNA: TGTGCCAGCAGCCCCCAGCGTTTTCAAAATGAAAAACTGTTTTTT; CDR3 protein: CASSPQRFQNEKLFF
clone size: NA; D gene: TRBD1; V gene: TRBV9; J gene: TRBJ2-6; CDR3 DNA: TGTGCCAGCAGCGGTGGGACAGGGGGATCAGGGGCCAACGTCCTGACTTTC; CDR3 protein: CASSGGTGGSGANVLTF
clone size: few; D gene: TRBD2; V gene: TRBV3-1/TRBV3-2; J gene: TRBJ2-1; CDR3 DNA: TGTGCCAGCAGCCAAGAAACTAGCGGATACAATGAGCAGTTCTTC; CDR3 protein: CASSQETSGYNEQFF
clone size: few; D gene: NA; V gene: TRBV7-3; J gene: TRBJ1-2; CDR3 DNA: TGTGCCAGCAGCCCAGATCACCATCCTAACTATGGCTACACCTTC; CDR3 protein: CASSPDHHPNYGYTF
clone size: NA; D gene: NA; V gene: TRBV3-1/TRBV3-2; J gene: TRBJ1-4; CDR3 DNA: TGTGCCAGCAGCCAAGGAACAGTCTCAACTAATGAAAAACTGTTTTTT; CDR3 protein: CASSQGTVSTNEKLFF
clone size: NA; D gene: NA; V gene: TRBV11-2; J gene: TRBJ1-1; CDR3 DNA: TGTGCCAGCAGCTGGGGACTTAACACTGAAGCTTTCTTT; CDR3 protein: CASSWGLNTEAFF